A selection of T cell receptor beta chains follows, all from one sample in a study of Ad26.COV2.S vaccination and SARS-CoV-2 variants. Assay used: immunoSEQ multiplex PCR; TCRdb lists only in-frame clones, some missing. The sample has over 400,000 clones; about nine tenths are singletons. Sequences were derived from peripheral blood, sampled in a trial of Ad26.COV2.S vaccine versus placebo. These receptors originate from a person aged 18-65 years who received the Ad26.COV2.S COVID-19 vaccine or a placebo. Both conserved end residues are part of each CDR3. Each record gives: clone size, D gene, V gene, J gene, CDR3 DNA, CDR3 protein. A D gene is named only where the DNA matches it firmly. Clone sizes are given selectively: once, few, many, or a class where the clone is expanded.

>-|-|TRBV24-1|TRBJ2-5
TGTGCCACCAGTGATGCTGGACTCGGAGAGACCCAGTACTTC
CATSDAGLGETQYF
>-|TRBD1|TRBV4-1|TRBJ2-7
TGCGCCAGCAGCCCGCGGACAGGGAACTCCTACGAGCAGTACTTC
CASSPRTGNSYEQYF
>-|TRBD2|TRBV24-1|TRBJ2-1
TGTGCCACCAGTGATCCCGGGACTAGCGGCTACAATGAGCAGTTCTTC
CATSDPGTSGYNEQFF
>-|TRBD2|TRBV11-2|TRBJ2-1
TGTGCCAGCAGCTATAGCGGGAGCTCCTACAATGAGCAGTTCTTC
CASSYSGSSYNEQFF
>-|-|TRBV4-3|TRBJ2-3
TGCGCCAGCAGCCAAGACCCCGGGTCTGGATCAGATACGCAGTATTTT
CASSQDPGSGSDTQYF
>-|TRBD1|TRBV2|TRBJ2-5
TGTGCCAGCAGTGAGGACAGGAGTCAAGAGACCCAGTACTTC
CASSEDRSQETQYF
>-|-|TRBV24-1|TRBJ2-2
TGTGCCACCAGTGATTTACTTGGGGGGGAGCTGTTTTTT
CATSDLLGGELFF
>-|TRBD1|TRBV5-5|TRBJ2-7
TGTGCCAGCAGCTTGAGGACAGGGTCCTACGAGCAGTACTTC
CASSLRTGSYEQYF
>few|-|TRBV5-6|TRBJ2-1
TGTGCCAGCAGCCCGACCCCTCGGGGGTCTCCCCAAGTGGTCTTC
CASSPTPRGSPQVVF
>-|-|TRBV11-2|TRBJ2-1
TGTGCCAGCAGCTCCTCCTGGGAAATACTAAACAATGAGCAGTTCTTC
CASSSSWEILNNEQFF
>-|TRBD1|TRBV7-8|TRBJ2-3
TGTGCCAGCAGCGTGACCGGGACAGGGTATGGCGATACGCAGTATTTT
CASSVTGTGYGDTQYF
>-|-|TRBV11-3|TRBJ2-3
TGTGCCAGCAGGATAGGGTTGGGCCCCACAGATACGCAGTATTTT
CASRIGLGPTDTQYF
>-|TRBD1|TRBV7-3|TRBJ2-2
TGTGCCAGCAGCCAGGGACAGAGGAACACCGGGGAGCTGTTTTTT
CASSQGQRNTGELFF
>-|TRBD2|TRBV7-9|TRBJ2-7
TGTGCCAGCAGCTTAGCGCGAGGACTAGCGGGAGGGACCTACGAGCAGTACTTC
CASSLARGLAGGTYEQYF
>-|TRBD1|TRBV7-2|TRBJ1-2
TGTGCCAGCAGCAAGGGACAGGGGAGGGGAAGAGGCTACACCTTC
CASSKGQGRGRGYTF
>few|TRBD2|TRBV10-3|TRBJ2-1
TGTGCCATCAGTGACCCCCAGGCTAGCGGGAGTGATGAGCAGTTCTTC
CAISDPQASGSDEQFF
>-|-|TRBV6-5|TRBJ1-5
TGTGCCAGCAAGTTTCGACAGGTCAATCAGCCCCAGCATTTT
CASKFRQVNQPQHF
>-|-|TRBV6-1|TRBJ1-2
TGTGCCAGCAGTGAAGCCCGAGACAGCCTCTACACCTTC
CASSEARDSLYTF
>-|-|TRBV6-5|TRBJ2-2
TGTGCCAGCAGTAGAGCAGGGGTGGTGGGCGGGGAGCTGTTTTTT
CASSRAGVVGGELFF
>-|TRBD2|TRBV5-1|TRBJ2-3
TGCGCCAGCAGCTTGGGGACTAGCGGGAGGGATCTGGCAGATACGCAGTATTTT
CASSLGTSGRDLADTQYF
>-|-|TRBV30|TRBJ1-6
TGTGCCTGTCTTACGGGATCCAATTCACCCCTCCACTTT
CACLTGSNSPLHF
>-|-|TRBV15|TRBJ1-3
TGTGCCACCAGCTACAGGGCCTCTGGAAACACCATATATTTT
CATSYRASGNTIYF
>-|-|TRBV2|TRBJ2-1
TGTGCCAGCTATGGAGGGGGCTCCTACAATGAGCAGTTCTTC
CASYGGGSYNEQFF